A single sample gave rise to the 4 T cell receptor beta chains below, sequenced in a study of cytomegalovirus exposure and HLA in healthy donors. This PCR relied on a set of 60 Vbeta primers and 13 Jbeta primers. Profiled with immunoSEQ multiplex PCR; TCRdb holds only in-frame clones, not every one. The sample records about 63,000 clones, roughly nine tenths being singletons. The sequenced material came from PBMCs. The receptors were sampled from a woman younger than 45 in good health and CMV-seropositive.

The V and J genes are TRBV28 and TRBJ1-1, with unresolved D. The CDR3 is 14 residues long. Germline-derived CDR1 and CDR2 are MDHEN and SYDVKM. Trimming removed 0 bases from V and 4 bases from J, with 9 bases in between. In nucleotides, the CDR3 is TGTGCCAGCAGTTTATGGGGAGAGAGCACTGAAGCTTTCTTT. Translation gives CASSLWGESTEAFF.

The chain recombines TRBV11-2 with TRBJ2-1; 7 positions agree with TRBD2. Germline-derived CDR1 and CDR2 are SGHAT and FQNNGV. Trimming removed 3 bases from V and 0 bases from J; junction bases left unmatched: 5. The CDR3 is made up of 16 amino acids. The CDR3 reads CASSFERGSSYNEQFF. Here the CDR3 DNA reads TGTGCCAGCAGCTTCGAGCGGGGAAGCTCCTACAATGAGCAGTTCTTC.

This rearrangement joins TRBV19 to TRBJ1-5, with D hard to call. This CDR3 comprises 12 residues. From germline, CDR1 is LNHDA and CDR2 SQIVND (reference sequence). Trimming left V 3 bases short and J 6 bases short, with 6 bases between. This chain's CDR3 is CASSIGFQPQHF. The CDR3, as DNA: TGTGCCAGTAGTATCGGGTTTCAGCCCCAGCATTTT.

Comment on this clone: Other DNA sequences in the sample encode the same CDR3. The rearrangement joins TRBV30 to TRBJ1-5, with TRBD1 as a possible D gene (6 bases). The CDR3 has 12 amino acids. Germline assignment: CDR1 GTSNPN and CDR2 SVGIG (reference sequence). Trimming took 2 bases from V and 4 from J, leaving 6 bases between them. The CDR3 spells CAWSRGNQPQHF. The CDR3 bases are TGTGCCTGGAGTAGGGGGAATCAGCCCCAGCATTTT.